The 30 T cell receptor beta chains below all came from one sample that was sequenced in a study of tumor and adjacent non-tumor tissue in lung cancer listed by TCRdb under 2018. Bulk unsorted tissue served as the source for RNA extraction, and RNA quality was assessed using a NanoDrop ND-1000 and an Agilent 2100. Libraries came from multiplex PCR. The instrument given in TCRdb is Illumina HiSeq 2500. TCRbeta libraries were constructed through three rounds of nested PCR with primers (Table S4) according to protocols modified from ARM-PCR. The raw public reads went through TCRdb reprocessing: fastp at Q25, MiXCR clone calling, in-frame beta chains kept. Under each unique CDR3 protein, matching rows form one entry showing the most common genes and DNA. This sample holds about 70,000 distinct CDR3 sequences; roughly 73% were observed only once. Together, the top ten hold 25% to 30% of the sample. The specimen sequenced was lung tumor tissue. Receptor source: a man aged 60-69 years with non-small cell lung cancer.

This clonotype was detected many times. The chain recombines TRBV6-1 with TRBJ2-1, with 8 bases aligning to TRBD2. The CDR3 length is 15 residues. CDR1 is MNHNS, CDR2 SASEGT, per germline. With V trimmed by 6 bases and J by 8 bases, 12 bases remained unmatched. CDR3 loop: CASRGGPGLGYEQFF. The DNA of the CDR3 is TGTGCCAGCAGAGGAGGGCCGGGACTAGGCTATGAGCAGTTCTTC.

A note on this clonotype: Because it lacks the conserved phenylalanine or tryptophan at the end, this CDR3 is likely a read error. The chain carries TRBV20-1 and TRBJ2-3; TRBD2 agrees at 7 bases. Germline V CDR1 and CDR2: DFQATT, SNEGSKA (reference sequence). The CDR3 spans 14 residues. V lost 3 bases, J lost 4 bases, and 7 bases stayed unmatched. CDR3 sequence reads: CSARDEGLADTQYL. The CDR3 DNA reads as TGCAGTGCTAGGGATGAAGGACTAGCAGATACGCAGTATCTT.

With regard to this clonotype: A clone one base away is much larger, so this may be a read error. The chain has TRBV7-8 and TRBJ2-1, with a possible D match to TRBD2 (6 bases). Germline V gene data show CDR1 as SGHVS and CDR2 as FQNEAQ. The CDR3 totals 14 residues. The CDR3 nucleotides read TGTGCCAGCTGCTTAAACGGGGGAGGAAATGAGCAGTTCTTC. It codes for CASCLNGGGNEQFF.

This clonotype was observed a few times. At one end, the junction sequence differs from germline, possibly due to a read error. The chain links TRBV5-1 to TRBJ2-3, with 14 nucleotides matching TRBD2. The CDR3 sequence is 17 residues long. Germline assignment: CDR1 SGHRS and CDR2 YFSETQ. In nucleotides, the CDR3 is TGCGCCAACAGCTTGTATGGGACTAGCGGGAGAATAGATACGCAGTATTTT. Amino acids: CANSLYGTSGRIDTQYF.

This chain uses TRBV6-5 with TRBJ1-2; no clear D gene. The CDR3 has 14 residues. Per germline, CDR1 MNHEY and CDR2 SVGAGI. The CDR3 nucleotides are TGTGGCAACAGTAATCGACAACTTCTCTATGGCTACACCTTC. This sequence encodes CGNSNRQLLYGYTF.

The CDR3 nucleotides read TGTGCCAGCAGTGAGGGCGTGCGCGGCGATGAGCAGTTCTTC. It specifies CASSEGVRGDEQFF. V and J are TRBV6-1 and TRBJ2-1; D not certain. From germline, CDR1 is MNHNS and CDR2 SASEGT. The CDR3 is 14 residues long. Trimming took off 3 bases at V and 8 bases at J, with 14 bases between the two ends.

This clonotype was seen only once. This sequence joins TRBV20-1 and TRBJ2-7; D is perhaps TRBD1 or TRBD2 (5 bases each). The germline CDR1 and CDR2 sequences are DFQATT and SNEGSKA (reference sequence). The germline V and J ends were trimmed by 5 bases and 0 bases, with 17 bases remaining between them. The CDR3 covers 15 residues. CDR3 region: CSAAAGTLSSYEQYF. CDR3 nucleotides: TGCAGTGCTGCAGCAGGGACGCTGAGCTCCTACGAGCAGTACTTC.

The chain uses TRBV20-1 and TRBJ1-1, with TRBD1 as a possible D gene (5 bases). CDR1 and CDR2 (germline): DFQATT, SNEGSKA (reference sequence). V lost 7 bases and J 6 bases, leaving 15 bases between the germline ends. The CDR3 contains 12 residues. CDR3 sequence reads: CSVSWGVAEAFF. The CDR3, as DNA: TGCAGTGTTAGTTGGGGGGTGGCTGAAGCTTTCTTT.

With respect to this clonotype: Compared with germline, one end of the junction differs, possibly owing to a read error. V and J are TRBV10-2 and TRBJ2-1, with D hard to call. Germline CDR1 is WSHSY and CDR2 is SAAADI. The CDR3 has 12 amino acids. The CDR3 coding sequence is TGCGCCGGCAGTGAAGTAGCCTTTGAGCAGTTCTTC. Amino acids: CAGSEVAFEQFF.

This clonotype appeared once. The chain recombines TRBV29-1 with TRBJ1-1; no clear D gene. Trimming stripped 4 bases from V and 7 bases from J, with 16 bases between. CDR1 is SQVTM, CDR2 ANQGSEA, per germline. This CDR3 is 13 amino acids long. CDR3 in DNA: TGCAGCGTTGGGGTTCCCGGGTTTGGTGAAGCTTTCTTT. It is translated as CSVGVPGFGEAFF. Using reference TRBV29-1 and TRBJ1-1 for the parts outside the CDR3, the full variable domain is SAVISQKPSRDICQRGTSLTIQCQVDSQVTMMFWYRQQPGQSLTLIATANQGSEATYESGFVIDKFPISRPNLTFSTLTVSNMSPEDSSIYLCSVGVPGFGEAFFGQGTRLTVV.

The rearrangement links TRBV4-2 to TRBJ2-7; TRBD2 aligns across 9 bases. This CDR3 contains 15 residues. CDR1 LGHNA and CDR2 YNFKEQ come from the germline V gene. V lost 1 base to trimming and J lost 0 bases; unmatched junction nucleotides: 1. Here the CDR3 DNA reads TGTGCCAGCAGCCAAGGACTAGCGGACTCCTACGAGCAGTACTTC. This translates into CASSQGLADSYEQYF.

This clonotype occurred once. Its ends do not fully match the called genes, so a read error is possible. The CDR3 sequence is CASGLILMNIEAFF. CDR3 nucleotide sequence: TGTGCCAGCGGCTTGATACTGATGAACATTGAAGCTTTCTTT. The rearrangement links TRBV5-5 to TRBJ1-1; D uncertain. Germline V gene data show CDR1 as SGHKS and CDR2 as YYEKEE (reference sequence). CDR3 length equals 14 residues.

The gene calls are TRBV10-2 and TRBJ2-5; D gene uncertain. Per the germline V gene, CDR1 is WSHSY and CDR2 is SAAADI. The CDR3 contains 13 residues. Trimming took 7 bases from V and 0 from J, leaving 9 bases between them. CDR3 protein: CASNVMDQETQYF. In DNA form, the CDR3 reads TGCGCCAGCAACGTGATGGACCAAGAGACCCAGTACTTC.

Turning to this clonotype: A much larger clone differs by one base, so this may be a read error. CDR3 DNA sequence: TGTGCCAGCAACTTGGGAGTCGCGACCCAGTACTTC. Translation gives CASNLGVATQYF. The chain joins TRBV5-6 to TRBJ2-5; tentatively, D is TRBD2 (5 bases). The germline V gene encodes CDR1 SGHDT and CDR2 YYEEEE. This CDR3 region has 12 residues. Complete variable domain (other parts from reference TRBV5-6 and TRBJ2-5): DAGVTQSPTHLIKTRGQQVTLRCSPKSGHDTVSWYQQALGQGPQFIFQYYEEEERQRGNFPDRFSGHQFPNYSSELNVNALLLGDSALYLCASNLGVATQYFGPGTRLLVL.

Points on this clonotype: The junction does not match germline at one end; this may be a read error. The chain's CDR3 is CNARLVGGVSNEQFF. CDR3 nucleotide sequence: TGCAATGCTAGATTAGTCGGTGGAGTCTCAAATGAACAGTTCTTC. The chain uses TRBV20-1 and TRBJ2-1; D not certain. The CDR3 loop spans 15 amino acids. Germline assignment: CDR1 DFQATT and CDR2 SNEGSKA (reference sequence).

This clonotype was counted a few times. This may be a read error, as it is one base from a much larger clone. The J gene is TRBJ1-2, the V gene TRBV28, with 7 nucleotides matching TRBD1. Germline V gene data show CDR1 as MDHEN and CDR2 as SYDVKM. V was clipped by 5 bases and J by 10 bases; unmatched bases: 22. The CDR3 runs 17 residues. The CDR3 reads CASSGGRGQTGRDDYTF. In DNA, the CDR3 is TGTGCCAGCAGTGGGGGTAGGGGACAGACAGGGCGGGATGACTACACCTTC.

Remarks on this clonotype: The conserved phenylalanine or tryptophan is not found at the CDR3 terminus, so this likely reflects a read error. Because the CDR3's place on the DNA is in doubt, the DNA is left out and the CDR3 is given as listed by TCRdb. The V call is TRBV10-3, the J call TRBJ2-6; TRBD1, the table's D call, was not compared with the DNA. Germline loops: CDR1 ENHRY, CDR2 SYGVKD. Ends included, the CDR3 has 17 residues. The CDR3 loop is CAITGEGQGAGANVQTL.

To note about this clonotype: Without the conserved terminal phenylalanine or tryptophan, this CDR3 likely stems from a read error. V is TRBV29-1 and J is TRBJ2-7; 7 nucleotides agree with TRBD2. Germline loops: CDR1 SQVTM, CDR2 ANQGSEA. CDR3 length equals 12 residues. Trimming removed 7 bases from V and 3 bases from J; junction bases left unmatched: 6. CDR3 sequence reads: CSGSSGGYEQYI. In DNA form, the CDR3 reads TGCAGCGGATCCTCGGGGGGCTACGAGCAGTACATC.

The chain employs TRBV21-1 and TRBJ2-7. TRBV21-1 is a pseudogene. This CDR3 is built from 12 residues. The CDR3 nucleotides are TGTGTCAGCAGCTCAACCCGACTGCTACAATACTTC. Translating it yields CVSSSTRLLQYF.

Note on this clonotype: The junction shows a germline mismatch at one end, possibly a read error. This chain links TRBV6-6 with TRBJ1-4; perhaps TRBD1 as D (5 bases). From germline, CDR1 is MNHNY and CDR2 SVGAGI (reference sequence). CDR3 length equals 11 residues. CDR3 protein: CAISSRDYGFF. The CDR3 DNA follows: TGTGCCATCAGTTCACGGGACTATGGATTTTTT.

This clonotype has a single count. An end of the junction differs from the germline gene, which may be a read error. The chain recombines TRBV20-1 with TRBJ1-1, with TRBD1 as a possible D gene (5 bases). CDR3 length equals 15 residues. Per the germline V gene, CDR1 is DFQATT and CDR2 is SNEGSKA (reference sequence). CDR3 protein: CGAINPAGVGTEAFF. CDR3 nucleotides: TGCGGTGCTATAAATCCCGCGGGGGTAGGTACTGAAGCTTTCTTT.

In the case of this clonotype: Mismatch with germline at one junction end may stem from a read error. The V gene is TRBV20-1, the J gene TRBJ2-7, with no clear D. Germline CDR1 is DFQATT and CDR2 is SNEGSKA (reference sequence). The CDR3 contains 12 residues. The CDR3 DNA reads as TGCAGTGCGAGGAACAGACCTGACGAGCAATACTTC. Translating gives CSARNRPDEQYF.

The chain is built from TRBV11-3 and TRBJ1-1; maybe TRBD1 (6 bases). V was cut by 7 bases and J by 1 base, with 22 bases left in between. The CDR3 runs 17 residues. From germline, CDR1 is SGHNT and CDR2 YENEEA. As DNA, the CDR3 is TGTGCCAGCAAACTAGGGTGCCGAGGGACATCGAACACTGAAGCTTTCTTT. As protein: CASKLGCRGTSNTEAFF.

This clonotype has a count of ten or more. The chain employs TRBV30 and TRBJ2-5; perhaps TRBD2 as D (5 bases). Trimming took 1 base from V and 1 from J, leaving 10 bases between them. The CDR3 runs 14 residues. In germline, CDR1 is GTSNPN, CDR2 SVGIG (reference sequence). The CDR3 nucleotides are TGTGCCTGGAGTGCGGGCGGGCCCCAAGAGACCCAGTACTTC. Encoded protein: CAWSAGGPQETQYF.

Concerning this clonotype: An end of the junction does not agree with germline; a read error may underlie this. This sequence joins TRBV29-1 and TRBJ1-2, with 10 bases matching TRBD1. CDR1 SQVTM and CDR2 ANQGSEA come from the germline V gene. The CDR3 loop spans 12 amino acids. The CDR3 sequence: CSVAGQGNGYTF. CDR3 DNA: TGCAGTGTTGCGGGACAGGGGAATGGCTACACCTTC.

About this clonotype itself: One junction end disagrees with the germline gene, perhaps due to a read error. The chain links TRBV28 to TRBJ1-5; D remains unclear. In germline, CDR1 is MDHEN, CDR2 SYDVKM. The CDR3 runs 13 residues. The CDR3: CATQRISNQPHHF. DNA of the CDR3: TGTGCCACCCAACGGATTAGCAATCAGCCCCATCATTTT. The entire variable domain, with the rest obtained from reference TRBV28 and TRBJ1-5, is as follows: DVKVTQSSRYLVKRTGEKVFLECVQDMDHENMFWYRQDPGLGLRLIYFSYDVKMKEKGDIPEGYSVSREKKERFSLILESASTNQTSMYLCATQRISNQPHHFGDGTRLSIL.

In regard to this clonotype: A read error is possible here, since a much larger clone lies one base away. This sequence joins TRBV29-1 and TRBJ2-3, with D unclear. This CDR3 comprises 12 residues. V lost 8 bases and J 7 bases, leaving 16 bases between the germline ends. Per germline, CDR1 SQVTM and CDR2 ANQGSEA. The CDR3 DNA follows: TGCAGCTTCCGAGTGGGTGCCTATACGCAGTATTTT. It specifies CSFRVGAYTQYF.

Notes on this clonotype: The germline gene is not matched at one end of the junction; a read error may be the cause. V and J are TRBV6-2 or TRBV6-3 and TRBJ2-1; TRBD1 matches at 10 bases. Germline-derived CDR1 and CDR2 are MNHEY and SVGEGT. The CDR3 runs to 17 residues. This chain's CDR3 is CASSYPTGTGVNNEPFF. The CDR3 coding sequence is TGTGCCAGCAGTTACCCCACCGGGACAGGGGTCAACAATGAGCCGTTCTTT.

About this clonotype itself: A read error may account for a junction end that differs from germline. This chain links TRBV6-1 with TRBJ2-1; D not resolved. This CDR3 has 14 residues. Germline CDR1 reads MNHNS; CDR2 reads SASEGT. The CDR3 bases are TGCGCCAGCACTCTGGGAAACTCCTACAATGAGCAGTTCTTC. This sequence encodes CASTLGNSYNEQFF.

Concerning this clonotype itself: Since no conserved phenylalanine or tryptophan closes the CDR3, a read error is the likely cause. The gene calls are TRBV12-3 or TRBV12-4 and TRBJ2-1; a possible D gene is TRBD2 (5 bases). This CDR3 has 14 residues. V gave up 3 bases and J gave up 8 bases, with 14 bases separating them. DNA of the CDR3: TGTGCCAGCAGTTTGTACATGGCGGGCGATGAGCAGTTCCTC. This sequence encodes CASSLYMAGDEQFL.